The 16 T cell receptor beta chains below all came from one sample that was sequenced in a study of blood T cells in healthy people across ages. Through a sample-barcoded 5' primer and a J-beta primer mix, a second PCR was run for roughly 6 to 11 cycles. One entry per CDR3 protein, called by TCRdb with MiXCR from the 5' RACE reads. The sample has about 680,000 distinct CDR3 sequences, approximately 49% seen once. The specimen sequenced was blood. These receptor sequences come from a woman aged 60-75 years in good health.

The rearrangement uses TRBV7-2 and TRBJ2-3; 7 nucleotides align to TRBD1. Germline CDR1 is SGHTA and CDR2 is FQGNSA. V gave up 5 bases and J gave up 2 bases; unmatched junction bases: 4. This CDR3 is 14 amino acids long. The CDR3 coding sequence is TGTGCCAGCAGCGGGGACAGAAACACAGATACGCAGTATTTT. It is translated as CASSGDRNTDTQYF.

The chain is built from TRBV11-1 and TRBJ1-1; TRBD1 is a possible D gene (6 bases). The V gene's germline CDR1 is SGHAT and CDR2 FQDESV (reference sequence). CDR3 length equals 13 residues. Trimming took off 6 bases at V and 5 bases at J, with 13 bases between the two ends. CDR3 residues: CASRYRAWTEAFF. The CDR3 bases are TGTGCCAGCAGGTACAGGGCCTGGACTGAAGCTTTCTTT.

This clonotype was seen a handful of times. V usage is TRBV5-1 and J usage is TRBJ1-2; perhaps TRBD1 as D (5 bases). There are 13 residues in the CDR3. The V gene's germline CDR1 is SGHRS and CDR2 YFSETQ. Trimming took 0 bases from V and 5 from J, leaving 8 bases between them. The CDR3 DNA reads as TGCGCCAGCAGCTTGGATGGGACGTATGGCTACACCTTC. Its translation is CASSLDGTYGYTF.

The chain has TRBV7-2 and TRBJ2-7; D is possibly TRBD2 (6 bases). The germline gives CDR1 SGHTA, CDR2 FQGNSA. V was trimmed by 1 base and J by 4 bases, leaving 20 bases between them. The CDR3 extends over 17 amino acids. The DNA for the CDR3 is TGTGCCAGCAGCTTAGTGGGTGCGGGGACCGCCTCGTACGAGCAGTACTTC. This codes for CASSLVGAGTASYEQYF.

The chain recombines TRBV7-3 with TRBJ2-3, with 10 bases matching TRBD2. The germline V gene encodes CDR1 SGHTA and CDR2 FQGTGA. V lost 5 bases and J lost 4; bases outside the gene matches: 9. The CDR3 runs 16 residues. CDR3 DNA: TGTGCCAGCAGCCCCGCACTAGCGGGGAGGGCAGATACGCAGTATTTT. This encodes CASSPALAGRADTQYF.

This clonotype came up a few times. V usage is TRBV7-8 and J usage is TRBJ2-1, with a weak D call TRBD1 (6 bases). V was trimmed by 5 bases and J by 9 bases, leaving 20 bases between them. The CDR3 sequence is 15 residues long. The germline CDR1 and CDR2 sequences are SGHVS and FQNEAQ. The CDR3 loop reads CASSETGLWSSEQFF. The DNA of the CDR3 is TGTGCCAGCAGCGAAACAGGGTTATGGTCCAGTGAGCAGTTCTTC. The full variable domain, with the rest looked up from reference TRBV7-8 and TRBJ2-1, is GAGVSQSPRYKVAKRGQDVALRCDPISGHVSLFWYQQALGQGPEFLTYFQNEAQLDKSGLPSDRFFAERPEGSVSTLKIQRTQQEDSAVYLCASSETGLWSSEQFFGPGTRLTVL.

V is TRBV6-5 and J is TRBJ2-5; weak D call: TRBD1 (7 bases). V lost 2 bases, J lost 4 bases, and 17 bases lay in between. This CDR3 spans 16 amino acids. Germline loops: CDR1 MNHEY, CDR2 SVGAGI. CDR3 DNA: TGTGCCAGCAGTTACGGGGCAGGGGGGTCAGGAGAGACCCAGTACTTC. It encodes CASSYGAGGSGETQYF.

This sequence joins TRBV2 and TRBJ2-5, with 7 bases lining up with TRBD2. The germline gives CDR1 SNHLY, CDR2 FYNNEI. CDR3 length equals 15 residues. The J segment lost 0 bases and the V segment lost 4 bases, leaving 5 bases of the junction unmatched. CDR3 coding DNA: TGTGCCAGCAGTGCGGGGCTAGCGGACCAAGAGACCCAGTACTTC. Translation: CASSAGLADQETQYF.

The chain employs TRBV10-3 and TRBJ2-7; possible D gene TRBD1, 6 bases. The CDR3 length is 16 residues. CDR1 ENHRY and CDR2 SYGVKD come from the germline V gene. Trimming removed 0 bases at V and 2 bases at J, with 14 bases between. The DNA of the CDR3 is TGTGCCATCAGTGAGTCGAAGGGGGATGGGACCTACGAGCAGTACTTC. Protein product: CAISESKGDGTYEQYF.

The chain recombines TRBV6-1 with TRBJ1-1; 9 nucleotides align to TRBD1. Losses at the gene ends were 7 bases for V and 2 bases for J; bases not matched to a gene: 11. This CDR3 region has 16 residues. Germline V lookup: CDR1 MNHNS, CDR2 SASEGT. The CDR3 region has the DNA TGTGCCAGCACTGCGGACAGGGGCGAATCTAACACTGAAGCTTTCTTT. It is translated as CASTADRGESNTEAFF.

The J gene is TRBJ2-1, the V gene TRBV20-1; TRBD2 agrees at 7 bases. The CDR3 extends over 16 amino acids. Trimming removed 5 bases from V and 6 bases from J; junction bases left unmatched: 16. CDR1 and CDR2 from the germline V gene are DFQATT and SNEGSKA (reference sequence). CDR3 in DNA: TGCAGTGCTCCCTACGGGCGGGAGTCCTGGGGCAATGAGCAGTTCTTC. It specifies CSAPYGRESWGNEQFF.

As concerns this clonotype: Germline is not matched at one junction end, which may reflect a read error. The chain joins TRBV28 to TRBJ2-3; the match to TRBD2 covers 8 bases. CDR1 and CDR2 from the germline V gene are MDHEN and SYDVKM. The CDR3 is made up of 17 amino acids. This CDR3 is CAGSSGVGGRMSDTQYF. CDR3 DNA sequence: TGTGCCGGCAGTTCAGGGGTTGGCGGGAGGATGTCAGATACGCAGTATTTT.

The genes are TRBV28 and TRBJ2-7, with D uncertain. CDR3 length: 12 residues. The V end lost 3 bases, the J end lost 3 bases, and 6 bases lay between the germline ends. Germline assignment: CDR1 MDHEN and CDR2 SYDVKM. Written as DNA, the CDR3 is TGTGCCAGCAGTTTCTTCCTCTACGAGCAGTACTTC. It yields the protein CASSFFLYEQYF.

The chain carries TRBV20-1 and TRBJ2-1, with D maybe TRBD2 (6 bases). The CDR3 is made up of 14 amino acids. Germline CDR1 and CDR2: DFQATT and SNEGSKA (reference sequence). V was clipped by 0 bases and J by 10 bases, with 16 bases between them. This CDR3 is CSARDRGGNREQFF. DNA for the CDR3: TGCAGTGCTAGAGATCGCGGCGGGAATAGAGAGCAGTTCTTC.

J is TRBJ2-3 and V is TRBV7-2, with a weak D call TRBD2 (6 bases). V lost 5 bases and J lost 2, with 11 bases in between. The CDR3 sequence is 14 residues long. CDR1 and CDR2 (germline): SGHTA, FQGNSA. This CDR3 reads CASSPLASTDTQYF. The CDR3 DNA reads TGTGCCAGCAGCCCACTAGCTTCCACAGATACGCAGTATTTT.

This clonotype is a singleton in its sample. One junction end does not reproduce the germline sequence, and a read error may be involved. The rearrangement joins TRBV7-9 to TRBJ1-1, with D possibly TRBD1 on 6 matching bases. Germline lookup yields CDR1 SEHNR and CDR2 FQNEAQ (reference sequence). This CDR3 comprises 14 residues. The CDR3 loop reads CASSQGQLNIEAFF. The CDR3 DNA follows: TGTGCCAGCAGCCAAGGACAGCTGAACATTGAAGCTTTCTTT.